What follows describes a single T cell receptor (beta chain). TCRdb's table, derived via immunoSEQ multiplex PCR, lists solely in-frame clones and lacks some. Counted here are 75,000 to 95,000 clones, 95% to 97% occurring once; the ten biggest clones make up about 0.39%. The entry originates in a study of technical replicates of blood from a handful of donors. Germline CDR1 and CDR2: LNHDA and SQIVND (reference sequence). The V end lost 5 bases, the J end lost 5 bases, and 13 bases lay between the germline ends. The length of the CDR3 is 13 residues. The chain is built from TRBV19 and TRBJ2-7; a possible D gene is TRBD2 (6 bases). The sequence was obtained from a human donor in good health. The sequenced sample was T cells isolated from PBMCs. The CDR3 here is CASSPGTPHEQYF. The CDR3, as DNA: TGTGCCAGTAGTCCGGGGACTCCCCACGAGCAGTACTTC.